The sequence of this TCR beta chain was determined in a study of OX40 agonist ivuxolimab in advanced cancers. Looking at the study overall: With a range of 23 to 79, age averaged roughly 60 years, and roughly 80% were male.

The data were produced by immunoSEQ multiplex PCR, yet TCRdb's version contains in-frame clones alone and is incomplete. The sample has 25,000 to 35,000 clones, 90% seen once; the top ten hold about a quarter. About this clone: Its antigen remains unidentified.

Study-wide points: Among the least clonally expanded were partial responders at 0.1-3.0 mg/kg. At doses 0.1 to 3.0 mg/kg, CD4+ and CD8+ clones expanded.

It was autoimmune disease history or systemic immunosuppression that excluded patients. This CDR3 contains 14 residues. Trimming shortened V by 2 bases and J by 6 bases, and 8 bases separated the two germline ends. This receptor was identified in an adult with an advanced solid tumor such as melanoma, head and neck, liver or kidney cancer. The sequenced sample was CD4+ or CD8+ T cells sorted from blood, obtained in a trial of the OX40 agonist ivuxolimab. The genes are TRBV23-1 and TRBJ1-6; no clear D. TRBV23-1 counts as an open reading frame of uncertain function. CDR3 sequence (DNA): TGCGCCAGCAGTCAAACTAAGCCTAATTCACCCCTCCACTTT. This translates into CASSQTKPNSPLHF.